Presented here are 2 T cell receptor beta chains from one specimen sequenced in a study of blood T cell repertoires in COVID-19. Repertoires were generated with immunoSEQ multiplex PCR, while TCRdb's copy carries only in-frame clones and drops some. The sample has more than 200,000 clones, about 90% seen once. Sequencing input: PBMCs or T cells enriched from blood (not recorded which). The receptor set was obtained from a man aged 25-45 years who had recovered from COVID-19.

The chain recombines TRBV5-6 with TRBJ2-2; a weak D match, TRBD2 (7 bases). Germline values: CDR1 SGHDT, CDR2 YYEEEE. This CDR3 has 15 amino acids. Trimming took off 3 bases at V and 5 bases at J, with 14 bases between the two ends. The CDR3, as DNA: TGTGCCAGCAGCTGGGGGGGACAAGCTACCGGGGAGCTGTTTTTT. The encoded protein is CASSWGGQATGELFF.

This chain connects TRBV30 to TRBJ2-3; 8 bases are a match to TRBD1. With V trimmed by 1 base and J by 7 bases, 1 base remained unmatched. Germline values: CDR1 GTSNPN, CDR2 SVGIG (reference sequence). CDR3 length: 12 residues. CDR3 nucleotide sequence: TGTGCCTGGAGTGGGACAGGGAATACGCAGTATTTT. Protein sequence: CAWSGTGNTQYF. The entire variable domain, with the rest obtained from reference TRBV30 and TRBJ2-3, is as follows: SQTIHQWPATLVQPVGSPLSLECTVEGTSNPNLYWYRQAAGRGLQLLFYSVGIGQISSEVPQNLSASRPQDRQFILSSKKLLLSDSGFYLCAWSGTGNTQYFGPGTRLTVL.